What follows are 30 T cell receptor beta chains derived from one specimen sequenced in a study of CD8 T cells in ankylosing spondylitis. MiXCR, run by TCRdb on the 5' RACE reads, gives a single entry per CDR3 protein. This table has 200,000 to 300,000 distinct CDR3 sequences, less than 10% appearing once. The sequencing sample was made of blood, either unsorted or a sorted T cell fraction (not recorded which). These receptors were collected from a male donor with ankylosing spondylitis or in good health (not recorded which).

V and J are TRBV27 and TRBJ2-7; 7 bases map to TRBD2. The CDR3 is 13 amino acids. Trimming at V came to 2 bases and at J to 6 bases, leaving 4 bases not matched to a gene. Germline CDR1 reads MNHEY; CDR2 reads SMNVEV (reference sequence). In DNA, the CDR3 is TGTGCCAGCAGTTTAGCGGGAGTTCGCGAGCAGTACTTC. Protein product: CASSLAGVREQYF.

V usage is TRBV5-1 and J usage is TRBJ2-7; perhaps D is TRBD1 or TRBD2 (5 bases each). Trimming removed 3 bases from V and 1 base from J, with 11 bases in between. Germline V gives CDR1 SGHRS, CDR2 YFSETQ. The CDR3 spans 14 residues. The CDR3 loop reads CASSSRDGSYEQYF. The DNA of the CDR3 is TGCGCCAGCAGCTCTAGGGACGGATCCTACGAGCAGTACTTC. The full variable domain, with the rest looked up from reference TRBV5-1 and TRBJ2-7, is KAGVTQTPRYLIKTRGQQVTLSCSPISGHRSVSWYQQTPGQGLQFLFEYFSETQRNKGNFPGRFSGRQFSNSRSEMNVSTLELGDSALYLCASSSRDGSYEQYFGPGTRLTVT.

This clonotype was picked up many times. The chain joins TRBV10-2 to TRBJ2-2; D gene ambiguous. The CDR3 loop spans 12 amino acids. Germline V gives CDR1 WSHSY, CDR2 SAAADI. V lost 5 bases, J lost 5 bases, and 6 bases lay in between. Written as DNA, the CDR3 is TGCGCCAGCAGTTCCACTACCGGGGAGCTGTTTTTT. Translating gives CASSSTTGELFF.

This clonotype was seen ten or more times. The J gene is TRBJ1-5, the V gene TRBV7-9, with 10 nucleotides matching TRBD1. Per the germline V gene, CDR1 is SEHNR and CDR2 is FQNEAQ (reference sequence). This CDR3 contains 14 residues. V shed 4 bases, J shed 8 bases, and the junction held 5 bases outside the gene matches. The CDR3, as DNA: TGTGCCAGCAGCTCCTCGACAGGGGGCAAGCCCCAGCATTTT. The encoded protein is CASSSSTGGKPQHF.

This clonotype has ten or more counts. The J gene is TRBJ1-5, the V gene TRBV19; D unclear. Between the trimmed V and J ends, which lost 3 bases and 6 bases, there was a span of 9 bases. The CDR3 extends over 13 amino acids. Germline CDR1 LNHDA, CDR2 SQIVND (reference sequence). The CDR3 region is CASSILMGQPQHF. CDR3 in DNA: TGTGCCAGTAGTATCCTGATGGGTCAGCCCCAGCATTTT.

The chain combines TRBV12-3 or TRBV12-4 with TRBJ2-1; no firm D call. The CDR3 is made up of 13 amino acids. The V end lost 5 bases, the J end lost 13 bases, and 18 bases lay between the germline ends. CDR3 sequence reads: CASSQTGHPDQFF. CDR3 bases: TGTGCCAGCAGTCAGACCGGGCACCCTGATCAGTTCTTC.

As for this clonotype: It may be a read error: a sequence one base away is much more abundant. The V call is TRBV2, the J call TRBJ2-7; D remains unclear. This CDR3 comprises 13 residues. Germline CDR1 is SNHLY and CDR2 is FYNNEI. Trimming shortened V by 7 bases and J by 0 bases, and 10 bases separated the two germline ends. As DNA, the CDR3 is TGTGCCAGCATTTTTCAGACCTCCTACGAGCAGTACTTC. It encodes CASIFQTSYEQYF.

This clonotype came up many times. The chain links TRBV5-1 to TRBJ2-1, with 10 nucleotides matching TRBD2. J gave up 8 bases and V 0 bases, and 8 bases lay outside the gene matches. The germline CDR1 and CDR2 sequences are SGHRS and YFSETQ. The CDR3 has 16 residues. CDR3 nucleotides: TGCGCCAGCAGCTTGGAAACAGCGGGAGGGAGGGATGAGCAGTTCTTC. Its translation: CASSLETAGGRDEQFF.

This clonotype has just one count. The V gene is TRBV4-2, the J gene TRBJ1-5; tentative D call: TRBD1 (6 bases). CDR1 and CDR2 from the germline V gene are LGHNA and YNFKEQ. V lost 3 bases and J lost 5, with 11 bases in between. The CDR3 length is 14 residues. The CDR3 DNA reads as TGTGCCAGCAGCCAGGACAGATCTGATCAGCCCCAGCATTTT. Its protein is CASSQDRSDQPQHF.

This clonotype has a count of ten or more. V gene TRBV12-3 or TRBV12-4 combines with J gene TRBJ2-7; TRBD1 matches at 9 bases. The CDR3 has 15 residues. Trimming at V came to 6 bases and at J to 3 bases, leaving 9 bases not matched to a gene. The CDR3 sequence is CASSTGGTGNYEQYF. CDR3 DNA: TGTGCCAGCAGCACTGGGGGGACAGGGAACTACGAGCAGTACTTC.

This clonotype occurred many times. The chain is built from TRBV6-5 and TRBJ2-7; D gene uncertain. In germline, CDR1 is MNHEY, CDR2 SVGAGI. The CDR3 sequence is 14 residues long. Trimming left V 2 bases short and J 2 bases short, with 10 bases between. The CDR3 DNA reads as TGTGCCAGCAGTTACGGCCCTGAGGCCTACGAGCAGTACTTC. Protein sequence: CASSYGPEAYEQYF.

There are a few counts of this clonotype. V and J are TRBV3-1 and TRBJ2-7; D may be TRBD1 or TRBD2 (5 bases each). Looked up from germline, CDR1 is LGHDT and CDR2 is YNNKEL (reference sequence). The CDR3 extends over 13 amino acids. V shed 3 bases and J shed 3 bases, with 9 bases lying between them. CDR3 protein: CASSHGGGYEQYF. In nucleotides, the CDR3 is TGTGCCAGCAGCCACGGTGGGGGCTACGAGCAGTACTTC.

At least ten counts were recorded for this clonotype. The rearrangement links TRBV7-8 to TRBJ1-5; a possible D gene is TRBD1 (5 bases). Germline V gene lookup returns CDR1 SGHVS and CDR2 FQNEAQ. This CDR3 has 16 residues. Trimming stripped 1 base from V and 0 bases from J, with 10 bases between. DNA for the CDR3: TGTGCCAGCAGCTTAGTCGGGGGGGGTAGCAATCAGCCCCAGCATTTT. Residues: CASSLVGGGSNQPQHF.

There are many counts of this clonotype. The genes are TRBV5-1 and TRBJ1-1; D call uncertain. The length of the CDR3 is 13 residues. Germline V lookup: CDR1 SGHRS, CDR2 YFSETQ. V shed 1 base and J shed 5 bases, with 9 bases lying between them. The CDR3 DNA reads as TGCGCCAGCAGCTTGCAAGGTGAAACTGAAGCTTTCTTT. It encodes CASSLQGETEAFF.

This clonotype was counted at least ten times. The chain is built from TRBV6-1 and TRBJ1-1; weak D call: TRBD1 (6 bases). This CDR3 region has 18 residues. Trimming took off 8 bases at V and 1 base at J, with 26 bases between the two ends. Germline assignment: CDR1 MNHNS and CDR2 SASEGT. The CDR3 nucleotides are TGTGCCAGCGGTCATCTTATGGGCCCAGGGGAAAAGAACACTGAAGCTTTCTTT. It translates to CASGHLMGPGEKNTEAFF.

This sequence joins TRBV6-2 or TRBV6-3 and TRBJ2-3; TRBD2 matches at 9 bases. The CDR3 has 16 amino acids. In germline, CDR1 is MNHEY, CDR2 SVGEGT. V shed 7 bases, J shed 1 base, and the junction held 9 bases outside the gene matches. The CDR3 sequence: CASIQPERGGTDTQYF. The CDR3 bases are TGTGCCAGCATCCAACCCGAGCGGGGGGGCACAGATACGCAGTATTTT.

This clonotype was counted many times. The J gene is TRBJ1-2, the V gene TRBV7-8; D ambiguous. CDR3 length: 14 amino acids. Trimming pared 3 bases from V and 4 bases from J, leaving 12 bases between. Germline V gene sequence: CDR1 SGHVS, CDR2 FQNEAQ. CDR3 sequence (DNA): TGTGCCAGCAGCTTGATAAGGGAACCCTATGGCTACACCTTC. Its protein product is CASSLIREPYGYTF.

This clonotype was detected ten times or more. The CDR3 nucleotides are TGTGCCAGCAGCCCCCTTTGGGCCTACGAGCAGTACTTC. This translates into CASSPLWAYEQYF. The V gene is TRBV7-9, the J gene TRBJ2-7; no clear D gene. Germline CDR1 and CDR2: SEHNR and FQNEAQ (reference sequence). The CDR3 loop spans 13 amino acids. V was trimmed by 5 bases and J by 2 bases, leaving 10 bases between them.

This clonotype was detected ten times or more. The gene calls are TRBV12-3 or TRBV12-4 and TRBJ1-1, with D possibly matching TRBD1 (6 bases). V dropped 10 bases and J dropped 4 bases, with 16 bases sitting between them. The CDR3 extends over 13 amino acids. CDR3 sequence (DNA): TGTGCCATTTTTAGGGGCAGGGGCACTGAAGCTTTCTTT. Protein product: CAIFRGRGTEAFF.

A few counts support this clonotype. The chain has TRBV5-5 and TRBJ1-1; D possibly corresponds to TRBD1 (5 bases). Germline V gene data show CDR1 as SGHKS and CDR2 as YYEKEE (reference sequence). This CDR3 contains 16 residues. With 5 bases removed from V and 1 base from J, the gap between germline ends came to 18 bases. In nucleotides, the CDR3 is TGTGCCAGCAGTCACGGGGAGGGGAGGGGGAACACTGAAGCTTTCTTT. Encoded protein: CASSHGEGRGNTEAFF.

This clonotype was seen repeatedly, ten times or more. The V gene is TRBV20-1, the J gene TRBJ2-5, with D possibly matching TRBD1 (5 bases). Germline loops: CDR1 DFQATT, CDR2 SNEGSKA (reference sequence). The CDR3 consists of 13 residues. The V end was cut by 4 bases, the J end by 3 bases, with 12 bases between. This CDR3 reads CSANLDTKETQYF. CDR3 sequence (DNA): TGCAGTGCTAACCTGGACACGAAAGAGACCCAGTACTTC.

CDR3: CASRRTGGRQETQYF. In DNA form, the CDR3 reads TGTGCCAGCAGACGGACAGGGGGCCGGCAAGAGACCCAGTACTTC. V is TRBV6-2 or TRBV6-3 and J is TRBJ2-5; 11 positions agree with TRBD1. Trimming at V came to 6 bases and at J to 2 bases, leaving 5 bases not matched to a gene. Germline loops: CDR1 MNHEY, CDR2 SVGEGT. The CDR3 is 15 amino acids.

This clonotype was detected many times. The rearrangement links TRBV20-1 to TRBJ2-7; 10 bases map to TRBD1. V dropped 1 base and J dropped 5; count of bases not matched to a gene: 8. Germline values: CDR1 DFQATT, CDR2 SNEGSKA (reference sequence). This CDR3 contains 15 residues. CDR3 bases: TGCAGTGCTAGAGGCCCGACAGGGGGCCTAAACGAGCAGTACTTC. It is translated as CSARGPTGGLNEQYF.

The sample holds many counts of this clonotype. This CDR3 is CATHGGGTDTQYF. In nucleotides, the CDR3 is TGCGCCACCCACGGGGGCGGGACAGATACGCAGTATTTT. The rearrangement uses TRBV10-2 and TRBJ2-3; D is perhaps TRBD1 or TRBD2 (6 bases each). Trimming shortened V by 10 bases and J by 3 bases, and 14 bases separated the two germline ends. There are 13 residues in the CDR3. Germline V gene sequence: CDR1 WSHSY, CDR2 SAAADI.

This clonotype was counted many times. This chain links TRBV20-1 with TRBJ1-5; a possible D gene is TRBD1 (5 bases). CDR1 and CDR2 (germline): DFQATT, SNEGSKA (reference sequence). The CDR3 loop spans 15 amino acids. V lost 4 bases and J lost 6, with 19 bases in between. Here the CDR3 DNA reads TGCAGTGCTATGCGGGGACCCGCACGGGGTCAGCCCCAGCATTTT. Protein sequence: CSAMRGPARGQPQHF.

Notes on this clonotype: This may arise from a read error, as a much more abundant clone is one base away. Because it lacks the conserved phenylalanine or tryptophan at the end, this CDR3 is likely a read error. The chain is built from TRBV27 and TRBJ2-7; 7 bases fit TRBD1. This CDR3 comprises 15 residues. J lost 6 bases, V lost 0 bases, and 8 bases had no gene match. The V gene's germline CDR1 is MNHEY and CDR2 SMNVEV (reference sequence). DNA for the CDR3: TGTGCCAGCAGTTTATCAGCGACAGGGATCTCCGAGCAGTACCTC. Translating gives CASSLSATGISEQYL.

A few counts support this clonotype. The rearrangement uses TRBV18 and TRBJ1-6, with a weak D call TRBD1 (5 bases). This CDR3 comprises 18 residues. V was trimmed by 2 bases and J by 0 bases, leaving 14 bases between them. The germline V gene has CDR1 KGHSH and CDR2 LQKENI. CDR3 in DNA: TGTGCCAGCTCACCAGTAGGGGACGTGAGCTCCTATAATTCACCCCTCCACTTT. Its translation is CASSPVGDVSSYNSPLHF.

This clonotype was seen at least ten times. The chain uses TRBV6-1 and TRBJ2-2; possibly TRBD1 for D (6 bases). Germline CDR1 is MNHNS and CDR2 is SASEGT. This CDR3 is built from 15 residues. Trimming cost V 6 bases and J 1 base, with 12 bases left between them. CDR3 residues: CASRQDSLNTGELFF. The CDR3 coding sequence is TGTGCCAGCAGACAGGACAGCCTGAACACCGGGGAGCTGTTTTTT.

This clonotype was picked up a small number of times. The chain recombines TRBV12-3 or TRBV12-4 with TRBJ2-2, with 12 positions matching TRBD2. The junction had 4 bases not matched to a gene; V was cut back by 0 bases and J by 5 bases. This CDR3 has 17 amino acids. CDR3 in DNA: TGTGCCAGCAGTTTAGCTCTAGCGGGAGGGCGGACCGGGGAGCTGTTTTTT. This sequence encodes CASSLALAGGRTGELFF.

This clonotype turned up a few times. The genes are TRBV5-1 and TRBJ2-7; TRBD1 matches at 8 bases. With V trimmed by 3 bases and J by 5 bases, 10 bases remained unmatched. Looked up from germline, CDR1 is SGHRS and CDR2 is YFSETQ. This CDR3 contains 15 residues. Written as DNA, the CDR3 is TGCGCCAGCAGCTCAACCGGGACAGGAAGGCACGAGCAGTACTTC. Translation gives CASSSTGTGRHEQYF.